This T cell receptor (beta chain) originates from a study of cytomegalovirus exposure and HLA in healthy donors. This CDR3 spans 12 amino acids. The V gene lost 7 bases and the J gene lost 9 bases, with 16 bases spanning the gap. The germline CDR1 and CDR2 sequences are GTSNPN and SVGIG (reference sequence). The primer mix had 60 Vbeta and 13 Jbeta primers. Here immunoSEQ multiplex PCR was the method, and the copy in TCRdb shows in-frame clones only, minus some. The sample shows some 150,000 clones, more than 60% of them seen only once. Sequenced input: PBMCs. The chain joins TRBV30 to TRBJ1-5; a possible D gene is TRBD1 (5 bases). The TCR sequence derives from a woman between 40 and 55 years old in good health and CMV-seronegative. In DNA form, the CDR3 reads TGTGCCTCGGGACTGGGGCCAACGCCCCAGCATTTT. This encodes CASGLGPTPQHF.